Presented here are 28 T cell receptor beta chains from one specimen sequenced in a study of blood T cells in healthy people across ages. Together with a sample-barcoded 5' primer, a J-beta primer mix was included in a second PCR lasting about 6 to 11 cycles. TCRdb recomputed calls from the 5' RACE reads with MiXCR, one row per CDR3 protein. The table records more than 900,000 distinct CDR3 sequences, around 29% of them present only once. In addition, the sample was reused for a study of T cells of mothers and their children.

Sequenced material: blood. Every receptor here comes from a woman between 40 and 50 years old in good health.

This clonotype was seen at least ten times. J is TRBJ2-5 and V is TRBV4-1; 7 nucleotides agree with TRBD2. The CDR3 is 14 amino acids. Germline V CDR1 and CDR2: MGHRA, YSYEKL. Trimming cost V 4 bases and J 2 bases; bases outside gene matches: 4. The DNA of the CDR3 is TGCGCCAGCAGCCGGGGCGGGGGTCAAGAGACCCAGTACTTC. This codes for CASSRGGGQETQYF.

The chain has TRBV20-1 and TRBJ2-7; 9 bases match TRBD1. The CDR3 totals 14 residues. CDR1 and CDR2 (germline): DFQATT, SNEGSKA (reference sequence). J gave up 3 bases and V 5 bases, and 8 bases lay outside the gene matches. This CDR3 is CSAGDGTGYYEQYF. CDR3 coding DNA: TGCAGTGCTGGGGATGGGACAGGGTACTACGAGCAGTACTTC.

This clonotype has at least ten counts. The chain combines TRBV5-6 with TRBJ2-7, with D perhaps matching TRBD1 or TRBD2 (5 bases each). This CDR3 is built from 14 residues. V was trimmed by 5 bases and J by 0 bases, leaving 12 bases between them. The V gene's germline CDR1 is SGHDT and CDR2 YYEEEE. CDR3 bases: TGTGCCAGCAGTTTTCTCGGGGCCTCCTACGAGCAGTACTTC. This codes for CASSFLGASYEQYF.

This clonotype was picked up many times. The chain uses TRBV5-1 and TRBJ2-3, with 8 bases fitting TRBD2. The CDR3 totals 16 residues. Germline V gene sequence: CDR1 SGHRS, CDR2 YFSETQ. Trimming took 4 bases from V and 0 from J; bases not matched to a gene: 7. The CDR3 nucleotides are TGCGCCAGCAGCCCTCGGACTAGCTCCAGCACAGATACGCAGTATTTT. This translates into CASSPRTSSSTDTQYF.

The gene calls are TRBV4-2 and TRBJ2-7; D is perhaps TRBD2 (6 bases). The length of the CDR3 is 14 residues. V was clipped by 5 bases and J by 2 bases, with 13 bases between them. Germline loops: CDR1 LGHNA, CDR2 YNFKEQ. The chain's CDR3 is CASSIGGDPYEQYF. Here the CDR3 DNA reads TGTGCCAGCAGCATAGGAGGGGACCCCTACGAGCAGTACTTC.

This clonotype showed up many times. The rearrangement uses TRBV6-5 and TRBJ2-7; D is unresolved. There are 13 residues in the CDR3. Germline V gene lookup returns CDR1 MNHEY and CDR2 SVGAGI. With 0 bases removed from V and 6 bases from J, the gap between germline ends came to 9 bases. The CDR3 DNA follows: TGTGCCAGCAGTTACTCCGGGCCCCGCGAGCAGTACTTC. This codes for CASSYSGPREQYF.

V is TRBV20-1 and J is TRBJ1-6, with a tentative D call TRBD1 (5 bases). Trimming shortened V by 5 bases and J by 6 bases, and 17 bases separated the two germline ends. Germline loops: CDR1 DFQATT, CDR2 SNEGSKA (reference sequence). The CDR3 covers 15 residues. CDR3 loop: CSAETGGSINSPLHF. CDR3 in DNA: TGCAGTGCTGAAACAGGCGGTTCGATTAATTCACCCCTCCACTTT.

As for this clonotype: Mismatch with germline at one junction end may stem from a read error. This chain uses TRBV12-3 or TRBV12-4 with TRBJ1-1; possibly TRBD1 for D (5 bases). The CDR3 length is 13 residues. The CDR3 DNA follows: TGTGCCAGCAGGTTAGGGGCGTGGGGGGAAGCTTTCTTT. Protein sequence: CASRLGAWGEAFF.

The chain couples TRBV9 to TRBJ2-3; D may be TRBD1 or TRBD2 (7 bases each). This CDR3 contains 13 residues. V was shortened by 1 base and J by 10 bases, with 13 bases between the two germline ends. CDR1 SGDLS and CDR2 YYNGEE come from the germline V gene. The CDR3: CASSVPGGDSQYF. CDR3 sequence (DNA): TGTGCCAGCAGCGTACCAGGGGGGGATTCGCAGTATTTT. The full variable domain, rest sourced from reference TRBV9 and TRBJ2-3, is DSGVTQTPKHLITATGQRVTLRCSPRSGDLSVYWYQQSLDQGLQFLIQYYNGEERAKGNILERFSAQQFPDLHSELNLSSLELGDSALYFCASSVPGGDSQYFGPGTRLTVL.

There are many counts of this clonotype. This chain joins TRBV27 and TRBJ2-7, with 7 bases fitting TRBD1. J lost 3 bases, V lost 4 bases, and 6 bases had no gene match. The CDR3 consists of 14 residues. The germline CDR1 and CDR2 sequences are MNHEY and SMNVEV (reference sequence). CDR3: CASSSGQRIYEQYF. For the CDR3, the DNA is TGTGCCAGCAGTTCGGGACAGAGAATCTACGAGCAGTACTTC.

Note on this clonotype: At one of its ends the junction is not consistent with the germline gene, which may arise from a read error. The CDR3 loop reads CASSLFLTGTQYF. The CDR3 coding sequence is TGTGCCAGCAGCTTATTTCTCACAGGTACGCAGTATTTT. The J gene is TRBJ2-3, the V gene TRBV7-8; D possibly corresponds to TRBD1 (5 bases). The CDR3 spans 13 residues. The germline V gene has CDR1 SGHVS and CDR2 FQNEAQ.

V usage is TRBV9 and J usage is TRBJ2-1; TRBD2 aligns across 12 bases. CDR1 is SGDLS and CDR2 is YYNGEE in the germline V gene. The CDR3 runs to 14 residues. J lost 15 bases, V lost 0 bases, and 7 bases had no gene match. The CDR3 region has the DNA TGTGCCAGCAGCGTAGGACTAGCGGGGGATTCTGGGTTCTTC. As protein: CASSVGLAGDSGFF.

This clonotype was counted many times. This chain uses TRBV6-2 or TRBV6-3 with TRBJ2-7; D might be TRBD1 (6 bases). The ends were cut back, 2 bases at V and 3 bases at J, with 17 bases in the middle. This CDR3 comprises 16 residues. Germline V lookup: CDR1 MNHEY, CDR2 SVGEGT. In DNA form, the CDR3 reads TGTGCCAGCAGTTACCCGGACAGAGGGATCAACTACGAGCAGTACTTC. Translating gives CASSYPDRGINYEQYF.

The V and J genes are TRBV7-2 and TRBJ2-7; D is unresolved. The CDR3 contains 13 residues. Germline lookup yields CDR1 SGHTA and CDR2 FQGNSA. Trimming pared 3 bases from V and 3 bases from J, leaving 9 bases between. The CDR3 is CASSFGLNYEQYF. The DNA for the CDR3 is TGTGCCAGCAGCTTTGGCCTTAACTACGAGCAGTACTTC.

By its share, this clonotype is medium-sized. The rearrangement joins TRBV10-3 to TRBJ2-3; possible D gene TRBD1, 6 bases. CDR1 is ENHRY, CDR2 SYGVKD, per germline. V was clipped by 0 bases and J by 3 bases, with 16 bases between them. CDR3 length: 17 residues. The DNA for the CDR3 is TGTGCCATCAGTGAGTCGGACCGCAGGGGAATTACAGATACGCAGTATTTT. The encoded protein is CAISESDRRGITDTQYF.

In regard to this clonotype: This may be a read error: a much more frequent sequence differs by one nucleotide. CDR3 in DNA: TGTGCCACCAACCTCCTCGGGGACTACAATGAGCAGTTCTTC. Amino acid sequence: CATNLLGDYNEQFF. The rearrangement uses TRBV15 and TRBJ2-1; possible D gene TRBD2, 5 bases. Germline CDR1 reads LNHNV; CDR2 reads YYDKDF (reference sequence). Trimming removed 7 bases from V and 3 bases from J, with 13 bases in between. The CDR3 is made up of 14 amino acids.

This clonotype showed up just a few times. The chain combines TRBV7-2 with TRBJ2-5; 11 nucleotides align to TRBD2. Germline V gene data show CDR1 as SGHTA and CDR2 as FQGNSA. Unmatched junction bases numbered 6, after V lost 2 bases and J lost 1 base. The CDR3 has 17 amino acids. CDR3 sequence reads: CASSLFGTSGTQETQYF. The CDR3 DNA reads as TGTGCCAGCAGCTTATTCGGGACTAGCGGAACCCAAGAGACCCAGTACTTC.

This clonotype has more than one count but fewer than ten. The J gene is TRBJ2-1, the V gene TRBV6-5, with 8 bases identical to TRBD1. The length of the CDR3 is 15 residues. V shed 7 bases and J 9 bases; nucleotides not matched to a gene: 14. Germline V gene data show CDR1 as MNHEY and CDR2 as SVGAGI. For the CDR3, the DNA is TGTGCCAGCACCGAGGTGGGCAGGGGGCTGGGTGAGCAGTTCTTC. Amino acid sequence: CASTEVGRGLGEQFF.

The table lists this clonotype with many counts. J is TRBJ2-7 and V is TRBV6-6; 8 bases line up with TRBD2. Unmatched junction bases numbered 1, after V lost 6 bases and J lost 3 bases. CDR3 length equals 12 residues. Germline V gene lookup returns CDR1 MNHNY and CDR2 SVGAGI (reference sequence). This CDR3 reads CASRTSDYEQYF. CDR3 in DNA: TGTGCCAGCAGGACTAGCGACTACGAGCAGTACTTC.

This clonotype appeared a few times. V and J are TRBV24-1 and TRBJ2-3; TRBD1 is a possible D gene (7 bases). Germline V CDR1 and CDR2: KGHDR, SFDVKD. The CDR3 consists of 16 residues. V was trimmed by 4 bases and J by 2 bases, leaving 15 bases between them. The DNA for the CDR3 is TGTGCCACCAGTGACCAAAGCAGGGGGGCCACAGATACGCAGTATTTT. This sequence encodes CATSDQSRGATDTQYF.

The rearrangement links TRBV5-1 to TRBJ2-5, with D perhaps matching TRBD1 (5 bases). CDR1 is SGHRS and CDR2 is YFSETQ in the germline V gene. Trimming took 1 base from V and 1 from J, leaving 11 bases between them. This CDR3 contains 15 residues. CDR3 coding DNA: TGCGCCAGCAGCTTGTCTAAGGGGATCCAAGAGACCCAGTACTTC. This translates into CASSLSKGIQETQYF.

Many counts were recorded for this clonotype. The rearrangement uses TRBV12-3 or TRBV12-4 and TRBJ2-7; TRBD2 agrees at 10 bases. There are 18 residues in the CDR3. With 5 bases clipped from V and 3 bases from J, the junction kept 16 bases outside the gene matches. In DNA, the CDR3 is TGTGCCAGCAGTCCCCGGGACGGACTAGCGGACCCACACTACGAGCAGTACTTC. Translation: CASSPRDGLADPHYEQYF.

There are many counts of this clonotype. The V call is TRBV28, the J call TRBJ2-7; D possibly matches TRBD1 or TRBD2 (5 bases each). The V end lost 2 bases, the J end lost 0 bases, and 17 bases lay between the germline ends. Germline V lookup: CDR1 MDHEN, CDR2 SYDVKM. CDR3 size: 17 residues. The DNA of the CDR3 is TGTGCCAGCAGTTTAAGGGGAGCAGGGCCGAGCTCCTACGAGCAGTACTTC. Encoded protein: CASSLRGAGPSSYEQYF. Supplemented by reference TRBV28 and TRBJ2-7, the full variable domain reads DVKVTQSSRYLVKRTGEKVFLECVQDMDHENMFWYRQDPGLGLRLIYFSYDVKMKEKGDIPEGYSVSREKKERFSLILESASTNQTSMYLCASSLRGAGPSSYEQYFGPGTRLTVT.

The V and J genes are TRBV5-1 and TRBJ1-1, with D perhaps TRBD1 (5 bases). V was clipped by 4 bases and J by 2 bases, with 15 bases between them. The CDR3 covers 15 residues. Germline V gene sequence: CDR1 SGHRS, CDR2 YFSETQ. The CDR3 sequence: CASSPTGGSNTEAFF. In nucleotides, the CDR3 is TGCGCCAGCAGCCCGACCGGGGGGAGTAACACTGAAGCTTTCTTT.

This clonotype came up many times. V is TRBV12-3 or TRBV12-4 and J is TRBJ2-7; D might be TRBD1 (5 bases). Trimming took 6 bases from V and 3 from J, leaving 9 bases between them. This CDR3 has 12 amino acids. Here the CDR3 reads CASRIDSYEQYF. The CDR3 bases are TGTGCCAGCAGAATAGACAGCTACGAGCAGTACTTC.

The chain is built from TRBV29-1 and TRBJ2-1; TRBD1 aligns across 11 bases. The CDR3 sequence is 15 residues long. The germline CDR1 and CDR2 sequences are SQVTM and ANQGSEA. The J segment lost 7 bases and the V segment lost 6 bases, leaving 11 bases of the junction unmatched. The CDR3 DNA reads TGCAGCGTCGATCAACCGGACAGGGGGCTTAATGAGCAGTTCTTC. Its protein is CSVDQPDRGLNEQFF.

The CDR3 DNA reads as TGTGCCAGCAGCCAGTTCATAGGGACTAGCGGGGGGTTGGACAATGAGCAGTTCTTC. Translated, it gives CASSQFIGTSGGLDNEQFF. This chain joins TRBV4-2 and TRBJ2-1, with 15 bases identical to TRBD2. There are 19 residues in the CDR3. CDR1 and CDR2 (germline): LGHNA, YNFKEQ. V lost 3 bases, J lost 5 bases, and 11 bases stayed unmatched.

The V gene is TRBV20-1, the J gene TRBJ2-7; 8 bases match TRBD2. TRBJ2-5 explains the end of the DNA better; the J call may be wrong. This CDR3 region has 13 residues. CDR1 DFQATT and CDR2 SNEGSKA come from the germline V gene (reference sequence). This chain's CDR3 is CSARRTSRETQYF. In DNA form, the CDR3 reads TGCAGTGCTAGAAGGACTAGCCGTGAGACCCAGTACTTC.